This entry lists 8 T cell receptor beta chains sequenced from one sample in a study of low-dose radiotherapy and immunotherapy resistance in tumors. The time point was: before trial treatment. Priming of first-strand cDNA relied on TRAV- and TRBV-specific primers (covering alpha and beta chains). Both a constant-region primer and a V-primer adapter served to amplify TCRs across 15 to 20 PCR cycles. TCRdb processed the reads anew with MiXCR; each CDR3 protein has one entry. This sample carries about 39,000 distinct CDR3 sequences, roughly 30% of them seen once, and the ten largest clones take 3.7%. This material consisted of PBMCs, taken before treatment. The source is a male donor with gallbladder cancer.

This clonotype was found many times. The chain combines TRBV5-5 with TRBJ1-5; D gene unclear. The CDR3 length is 17 residues. V shed 1 base and J shed 3 bases, with 17 bases lying between them. From germline, CDR1 is SGHKS and CDR2 YYEKEE (reference sequence). Written as DNA, the CDR3 is TGTGCCAGCAGCTTGTCTGGGTCTCGCGGCCTCAATCAGCCCCAGCATTTT. This sequence encodes CASSLSGSRGLNQPQHF. The full variable domain, completed using reference TRBV5-5 and TRBJ1-5, is DAGVTQSPTHLIKTRGQQVTLRCSPISGHKSVSWYQQVLGQGPQFIFQYYEKEERGRGNFPDRFSARQFPNYSSELNVNALLLGDSALYLCASSLSGSRGLNQPQHFGDGTRLSIL.

This clonotype was observed at least ten times. V gene TRBV12-3 or TRBV12-4 combines with J gene TRBJ2-2, with TRBD1 matching 7 bases. The CDR3 extends over 15 amino acids. V lost 3 bases to trimming and J lost 2 bases; unmatched junction nucleotides: 3. The CDR3 here is CASSFDRDNTGELFF. The DNA for the CDR3 is TGTGCCAGCAGTTTTGACAGGGACAACACCGGGGAGCTGTTTTTT.

This clonotype was recorded many times. The chain links TRBV5-4 to TRBJ2-1; TRBD2 might be the D (6 bases). V shed 5 bases and J shed 10 bases, with 16 bases lying between them. Germline loops: CDR1 SGHNT, CDR2 YYREEE (reference sequence). This CDR3 has 13 amino acids. For the CDR3, the DNA is TGTGCCAGCAGTTCGACCACCGGAGGGGAGCAGTTCTTC. Translated, it gives CASSSTTGGEQFF.

This clonotype was counted ten times or more. Germline is not matched at one junction end, which may reflect a read error. V usage is TRBV7-9 and J usage is TRBJ1-2, with TRBD1 identical over 8 bases. Germline CDR1 reads SEHNR; CDR2 reads FQNEAQ (reference sequence). This CDR3 has 14 amino acids. CDR3 coding DNA: TGTGCCAGCAGTTTAGACAGGGGCCGAGGGGGCTACACCTTC. Its protein is CASSLDRGRGGYTF. Filled out from reference TRBV7-9 and TRBJ1-2, the complete variable domain reads DTGVSQNPRHKITKRGQNVTFRCDPISEHNRLYWYRQTLGQGPEFLTYFQNEAQLEKSRLLSDRFSAERPKGSFSTLEIQRTEQGDSAMYLCASSLDRGRGGYTFGSGTRLTVV.

This clonotype was seen at least ten times. The chain couples TRBV18 to TRBJ2-4; D is perhaps TRBD1 or TRBD2 (5 bases each). The CDR3 runs to 15 residues. The germline V gene encodes CDR1 KGHSH and CDR2 LQKENI. V was shortened by 2 bases and J by 5 bases, with 13 bases between the two germline ends. CDR3 in DNA: TGTGCCAGCTCACCAACGTCAGGGCGGGAAAACATTCAGTACTTC. Its protein is CASSPTSGRENIQYF.

In its sample, this clonotype was seen a few times. The chain recombines TRBV20-1 with TRBJ2-1, with TRBD2 matching 11 bases. This CDR3 spans 16 amino acids. The germline CDR1 and CDR2 sequences are DFQATT and SNEGSKA (reference sequence). J was trimmed by 3 bases and V by 5 bases; bases with no gene match: 9. CDR3 amino acids: CSAESPSGGNYNEQFF. In DNA form, the CDR3 reads TGCAGTGCTGAATCTCCTAGCGGGGGGAACTACAATGAGCAGTTCTTC.

The chain is built from TRBV6-2 or TRBV6-3 and TRBJ2-3; D perhaps matches TRBD2 (6 bases). The germline V gene has CDR1 MNHEY and CDR2 SVGEGT. Trimming pared 7 bases from V and 2 bases from J, leaving 16 bases between. There are 15 residues in the CDR3. The CDR3 nucleotides are TGTGCCAGCAACTCCTCACCGGGGGTCACAGATACGCAGTATTTT. The encoded protein is CASNSSPGVTDTQYF.

V usage is TRBV20-1 and J usage is TRBJ2-1; D remains unclear. Per germline, CDR1 DFQATT and CDR2 SNEGSKA (reference sequence). The CDR3 covers 13 residues. The germline V and J ends were trimmed by 8 bases and 3 bases, with 14 bases remaining between them. The CDR3 DNA is TGCAGTACCAAGGGTAGAGTCTACAATGAGCAGTTCTTC. Translation gives CSTKGRVYNEQFF.